The subject of this entry is one TCR beta chain. Antigen: not known. Assay used: immunoSEQ multiplex PCR; TCRdb lists only in-frame clones, some missing. The data show about 78,000 clones, approximately 88% seen once. The CDR3 is 10 amino acids. Germline lookup yields CDR1 MNHEY and CDR2 SVGAGI. V was cut by 6 bases and J by 16 bases, with 13 bases left in between. The sample comes from a study of T cell responses to AZD1222 COVID-19 vaccine. Points from the study as a whole: Baseline serology detected seropositivity in only six or seven AZD1222 recipients. Reportedly, nearly half the spike-specific TCRs target unmutated variant regions.

This TCR came from an adult in good health. Sequencing used peripheral blood, obtained on day 0 of MenACWY control vaccination. The chain uses TRBV6-5 and TRBJ1-5; unclear D gene. The CDR3 loop is CASRLHGFHF. CDR3 nucleotide sequence: TGTGCCAGCAGGCTCCACGGGTTCCATTTT.